This is a list of T cell receptor beta chains from one sample in a study of control samples from healthy donors and cancer patients. Sequencing was performed with immunoSEQ multiplex PCR; in TCRdb, only in-frame clones are kept and a portion is missing. The profile shows about 160,000 clones, over 95% of them singletons. Sequenced material: blood. The receptors were sampled from a woman under 40 in good health. Each CDR3 is given without its conserved first and last residue.

J gene | V gene | CDR3 protein
TRBJ2-2 | TRBV6-5 | ATTRSLAGELF
TRBJ2-7 | TRBV20-1 | SAIHRNEQY
TRBJ2-2 | TRBV10-1 | ASSESTSPGELF
TRBJ1-1 | TRBV3-1/TRBV3-2 | ASSQVAAFGAEAF
TRBJ2-1 | TRBV19 | ASSPSSGSLYNEQF
TRBJ1-2 | TRBV28 | ASSLHRFLLGYT
TRBJ2-3 | TRBV11-2 | ASSAYRDTDTQY
TRBJ1-1 | TRBV3-1/TRBV3-2 | ASSQLLGTEAF
TRBJ1-6 | TRBV4-2 | ASSQLPGTLNSPLH
TRBJ2-7 | TRBV19 | ASREAQGPSYEQY
TRBJ2-7 | TRBV4-1 | ASSQEIHSSYEQY
TRBJ1-6 | TRBV2 | ASRRTSRPLH
TRBJ2-1 | TRBV27 | ASSLGSYNEQF
TRBJ2-3 | TRBV19 | ASSRTPGLAGGTDTQY
TRBJ2-5 | TRBV9 | ASSVDQSDQETQY
TRBJ2-6 | TRBV5-4 | ASSSIGAGANVLT
TRBJ1-6 | TRBV15 | ATSRVARISPLH
TRBJ2-2 | TRBV29-1 | SVGQGVTGELF
TRBJ2-2 | TRBV24-1 | ATSDLGAGELF
TRBJ1-3 | TRBV25-1 | ASSERDRESSGNTIY
TRBJ1-1 | TRBV29-1 | SVEDRGGMNTEAF
TRBJ1-6 | TRBV2 | ASGMAHNFESPLH
TRBJ1-4 | TRBV7-2 | ASSEGPRYNEKLF
TRBJ1-2 | TRBV4-1 | ASSQEVRANRDLGYGYT
TRBJ2-3 | TRBV2 | ASSENSRAGTDTQY
TRBJ1-4 | TRBV6-1 | ASSEARGRNEKLF
TRBJ2-7 | TRBV28 | ASSLGASYEQY
TRBJ1-4 | TRBV28 | ASRRSRTVANEKLF
TRBJ1-2 | TRBV5-6 | ASSSGDSVYGYT
TRBJ1-5 | TRBV2 | ASSERGISNQPQH
TRBJ1-1 | TRBV7-9 | ASSLEGVGTEAF
TRBJ1-5 | TRBV28 | ASEESLSNQPQH
TRBJ2-7 | TRBV19 | ASSILGQGVYEQY